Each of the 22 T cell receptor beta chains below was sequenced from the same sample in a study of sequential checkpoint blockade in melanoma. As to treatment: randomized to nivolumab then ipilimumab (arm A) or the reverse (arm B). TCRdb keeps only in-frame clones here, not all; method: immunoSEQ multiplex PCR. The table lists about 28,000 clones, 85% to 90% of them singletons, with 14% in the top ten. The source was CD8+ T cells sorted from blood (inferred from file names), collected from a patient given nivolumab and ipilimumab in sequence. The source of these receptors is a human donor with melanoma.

CDR3 sequence: CASQPSGLPYNEQFF. The CDR3 nucleotides read TGTGCCAGCCAGCCTAGCGGACTTCCCTACAATGAGCAGTTCTTC. The chain recombines TRBV7-2 with TRBJ2-1; the match to TRBD2 covers 7 bases. Germline assignment: CDR1 SGHTA and CDR2 FQGNSA. V trimming: 8 bases; J trimming: 2 bases; junction bases outside the gene matches: 9. This CDR3 spans 15 amino acids.

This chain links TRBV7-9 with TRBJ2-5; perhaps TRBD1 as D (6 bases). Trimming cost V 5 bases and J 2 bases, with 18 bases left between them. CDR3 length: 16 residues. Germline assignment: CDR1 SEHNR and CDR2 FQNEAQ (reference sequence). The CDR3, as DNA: TGTGCCAGCAGCGGAGACAGGTCCGACCTACAAGAGACCCAGTACTTC. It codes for CASSGDRSDLQETQYF.

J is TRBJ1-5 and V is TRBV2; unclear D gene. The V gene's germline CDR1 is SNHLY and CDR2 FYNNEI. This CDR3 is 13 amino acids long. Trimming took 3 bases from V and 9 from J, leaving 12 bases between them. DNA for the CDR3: TGTGCCAGCAGTGATGGGAGAAAGGGGCCCCAGCATTTT. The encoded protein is CASSDGRKGPQHF.

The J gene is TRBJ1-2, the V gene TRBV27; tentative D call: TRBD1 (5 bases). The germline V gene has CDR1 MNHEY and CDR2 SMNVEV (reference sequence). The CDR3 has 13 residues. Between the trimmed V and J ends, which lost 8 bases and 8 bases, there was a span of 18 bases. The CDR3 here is CASPSGGMGGYTF. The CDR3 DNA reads TGTGCCAGCCCCTCGGGGGGGATGGGGGGCTACACCTTC.

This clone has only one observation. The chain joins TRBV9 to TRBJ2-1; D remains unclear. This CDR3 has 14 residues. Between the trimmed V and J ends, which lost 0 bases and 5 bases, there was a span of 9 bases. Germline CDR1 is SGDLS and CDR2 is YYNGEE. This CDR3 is CASSVVVQDNEQFF. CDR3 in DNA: TGTGCCAGCAGCGTAGTCGTCCAGGACAATGAGCAGTTCTTC.

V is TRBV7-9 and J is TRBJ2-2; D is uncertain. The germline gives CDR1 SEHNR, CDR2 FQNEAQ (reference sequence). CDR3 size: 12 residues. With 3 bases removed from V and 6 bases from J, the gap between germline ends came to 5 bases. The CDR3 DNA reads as TGTGCCAGCAGCTTCGGAGCCGGGGAGCTGTTTTTT. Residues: CASSFGAGELFF.

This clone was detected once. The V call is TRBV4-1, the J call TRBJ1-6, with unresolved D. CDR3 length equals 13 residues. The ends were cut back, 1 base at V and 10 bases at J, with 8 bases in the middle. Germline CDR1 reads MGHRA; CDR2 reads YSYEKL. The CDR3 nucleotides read TGCGCCAGCAGCCAAGTCGGTTGGTCACCCCTCCACTTT. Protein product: CASSQVGWSPLHF.

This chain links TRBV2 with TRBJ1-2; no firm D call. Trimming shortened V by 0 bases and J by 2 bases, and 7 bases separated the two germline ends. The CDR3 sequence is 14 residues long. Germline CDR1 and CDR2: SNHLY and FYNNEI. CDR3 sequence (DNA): TGTGCCAGCAGTGAAGCATCGGGGAACTATGGCTACACCTTC. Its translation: CASSEASGNYGYTF.

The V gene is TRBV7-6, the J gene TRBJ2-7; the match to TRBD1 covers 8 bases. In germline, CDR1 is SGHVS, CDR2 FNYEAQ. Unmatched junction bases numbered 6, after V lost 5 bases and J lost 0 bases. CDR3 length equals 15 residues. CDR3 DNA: TGTGCCAGCAGCCCTACAGGGGGAGACTCCTACGAGCAGTACTTC. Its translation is CASSPTGGDSYEQYF.

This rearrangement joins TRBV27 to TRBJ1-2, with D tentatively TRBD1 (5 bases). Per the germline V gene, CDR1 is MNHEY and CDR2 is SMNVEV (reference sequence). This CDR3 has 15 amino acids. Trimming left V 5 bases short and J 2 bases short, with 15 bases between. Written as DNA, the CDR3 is TGTGCCAGCAGTATGACGACAGTACCAAACTATGGCTACACCTTC. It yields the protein CASSMTTVPNYGYTF.

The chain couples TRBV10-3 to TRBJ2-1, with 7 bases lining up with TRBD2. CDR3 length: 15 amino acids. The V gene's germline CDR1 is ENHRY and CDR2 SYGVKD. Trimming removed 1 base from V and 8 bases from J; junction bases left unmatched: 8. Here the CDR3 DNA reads TGTGCCATCAGTGAGTTGGCGGGAGAGGTTGATGAGCAGTTCTTC. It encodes CAISELAGEVDEQFF.

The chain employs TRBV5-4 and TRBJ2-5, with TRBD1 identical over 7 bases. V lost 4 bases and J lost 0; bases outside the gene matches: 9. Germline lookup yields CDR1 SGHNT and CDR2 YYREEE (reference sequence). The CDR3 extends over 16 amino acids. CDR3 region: CASSGEGALYQETQYF. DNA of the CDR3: TGTGCCAGCAGCGGTGAGGGGGCTCTGTACCAAGAGACCCAGTACTTC.

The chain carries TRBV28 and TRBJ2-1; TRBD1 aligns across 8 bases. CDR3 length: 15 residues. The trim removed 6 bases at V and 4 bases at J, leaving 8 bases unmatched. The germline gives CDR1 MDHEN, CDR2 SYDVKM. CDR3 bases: TGTGCCAGCAGCGCAGACAGGGGAGTATACAATGAGCAGTTCTTC. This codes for CASSADRGVYNEQFF.

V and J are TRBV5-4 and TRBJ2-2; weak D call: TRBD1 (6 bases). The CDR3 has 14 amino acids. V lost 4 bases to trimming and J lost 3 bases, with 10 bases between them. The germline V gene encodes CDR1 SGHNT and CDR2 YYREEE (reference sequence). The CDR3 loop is CASSLQGHTGELFF. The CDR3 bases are TGTGCCAGCAGCCTACAGGGTCACACCGGGGAGCTGTTTTTT.

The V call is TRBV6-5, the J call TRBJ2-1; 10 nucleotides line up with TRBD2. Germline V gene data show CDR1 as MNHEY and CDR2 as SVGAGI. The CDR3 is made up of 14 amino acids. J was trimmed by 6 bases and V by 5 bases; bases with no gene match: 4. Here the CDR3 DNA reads TGTGCCAGCAGTAAACTAGCGGGGTTCAATGAGCAGTTCTTC. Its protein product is CASSKLAGFNEQFF.

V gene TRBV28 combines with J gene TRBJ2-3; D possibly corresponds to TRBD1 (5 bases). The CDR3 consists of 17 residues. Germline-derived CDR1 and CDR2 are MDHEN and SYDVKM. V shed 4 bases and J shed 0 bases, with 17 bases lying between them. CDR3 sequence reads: CASSSPTLTESTDTQYF. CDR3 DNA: TGTGCCAGCAGTTCCCCAACCTTGACAGAAAGCACAGATACGCAGTATTTT. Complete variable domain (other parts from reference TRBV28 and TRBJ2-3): DVKVTQSSRYLVKRTGEKVFLECVQDMDHENMFWYRQDPGLGLRLIYFSYDVKMKEKGDIPEGYSVSREKKERFSLILESASTNQTSMYLCASSSPTLTESTDTQYFGPGTRLTVL.

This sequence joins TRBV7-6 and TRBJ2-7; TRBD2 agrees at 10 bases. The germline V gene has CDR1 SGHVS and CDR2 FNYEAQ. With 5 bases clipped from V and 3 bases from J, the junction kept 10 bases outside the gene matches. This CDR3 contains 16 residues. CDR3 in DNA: TGTGCCAGCAGCGATGGCAGGGCTAGCGGGAGCTACGAGCAGTACTTC. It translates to CASSDGRASGSYEQYF.

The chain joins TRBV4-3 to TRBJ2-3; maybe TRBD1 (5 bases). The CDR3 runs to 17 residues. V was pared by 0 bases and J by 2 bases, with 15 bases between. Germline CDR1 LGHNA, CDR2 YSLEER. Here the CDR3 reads CASSQDQGSPLTDTQYF. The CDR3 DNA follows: TGCGCCAGCAGCCAAGATCAGGGCAGTCCCCTCACAGATACGCAGTATTTT.

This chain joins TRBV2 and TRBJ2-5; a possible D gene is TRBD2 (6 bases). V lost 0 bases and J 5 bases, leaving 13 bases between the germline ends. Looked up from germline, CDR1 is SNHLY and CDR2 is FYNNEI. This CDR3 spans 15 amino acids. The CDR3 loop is CASSEALRGGETQYF. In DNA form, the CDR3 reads TGTGCCAGCAGTGAAGCGCTTAGGGGAGGTGAGACCCAGTACTTC. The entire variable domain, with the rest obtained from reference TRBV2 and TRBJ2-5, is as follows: EPEVTQTPSHQVTQMGQEVILRCVPISNHLYFYWYRQILGQKVEFLVSFYNNEISEKSEIFDDQFSVERPDGSNFTLKIRSTKLEDSAMYFCASSEALRGGETQYFGPGTRLLVL.

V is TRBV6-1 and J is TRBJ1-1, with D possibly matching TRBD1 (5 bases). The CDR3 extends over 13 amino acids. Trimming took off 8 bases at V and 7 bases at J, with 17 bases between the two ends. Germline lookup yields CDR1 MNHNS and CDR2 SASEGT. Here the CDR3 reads CASLAAGVGEAFF. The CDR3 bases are TGTGCCAGCCTGGCCGCGGGGGTTGGTGAAGCTTTCTTT.

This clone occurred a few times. CDR3 in amino acids: CASSQVGGAHYGYTF. The CDR3 DNA is TGCGCCAGCAGCCAAGTGGGTGGGGCTCACTATGGCTACACCTTC. The V call is TRBV4-1, the J call TRBJ1-2; tentatively, D is TRBD1 (5 bases). The CDR3 has 15 residues. Per germline, CDR1 MGHRA and CDR2 YSYEKL. Deletions cut 1 base from V and 3 bases from J, with 12 bases between.

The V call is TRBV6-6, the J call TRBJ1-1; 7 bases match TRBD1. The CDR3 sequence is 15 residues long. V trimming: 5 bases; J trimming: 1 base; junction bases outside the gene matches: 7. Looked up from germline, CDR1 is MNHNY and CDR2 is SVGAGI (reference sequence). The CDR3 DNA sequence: TGTGCCAGCAGTACAACAGGGGCTCCGAACACTGAAGCTTTCTTT. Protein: CASSTTGAPNTEAFF.